Shown below are 31 T cell receptor beta chains from a single sample sequenced in a study of OX40 agonist ivuxolimab in advanced cancers. Profiled with immunoSEQ multiplex PCR; TCRdb holds only in-frame clones, not every one. The table records over 55,000 clones, 85% to 90% of them present only once. The sample here was CD4+ or CD8+ T cells sorted from blood, taken in a trial of the OX40 agonist ivuxolimab. These receptors originate from an adult with an advanced solid tumor such as melanoma, head and neck, liver or kidney cancer.

This chain uses TRBV28 with TRBJ2-7, with D possibly TRBD2 on 6 matching bases. Per germline, CDR1 MDHEN and CDR2 SYDVKM. The V gene lost 1 base and the J gene lost 5 bases, with 15 bases spanning the gap. The CDR3 length is 15 residues. The CDR3 is CASSLLGGVEDEQYF. CDR3 in DNA: TGTGCCAGCAGTTTATTGGGGGGAGTGGAGGACGAGCAGTACTTC.

The chain has TRBV7-9 and TRBJ2-5; D call uncertain. V dropped 2 bases and J dropped 2 bases, with 6 bases sitting between them. This CDR3 spans 13 amino acids. Germline values: CDR1 SEHNR, CDR2 FQNEAQ (reference sequence). The CDR3 spells CASSLSNQETQYF. In DNA, the CDR3 is TGTGCCAGCAGCTTAAGTAATCAAGAGACCCAGTACTTC.

The chain recombines TRBV5-8 with TRBJ1-6; 9 bases align to TRBD1. The CDR3 totals 16 residues. Germline V CDR1 and CDR2: SGHTS, YDEGEE. The V segment lost 0 bases and the J segment 9 bases; nucleotides outside the gene matches: 7. The CDR3 sequence: CASSLGDRVSSSPLHF. In DNA form, the CDR3 reads TGTGCCAGCAGCTTGGGGGACAGGGTTTCGAGTTCACCCCTCCACTTT. The whole variable domain, filled in from reference TRBV5-8 and TRBJ1-6, reads EAGVTQSPTHLIKTRGQQATLRCSPISGHTSVYWYQQALGLGLQFLLWYDEGEERNRGNFPPRFSGRQFPNYSSELNVNALELEDSALYLCASSLGDRVSSSPLHFGNGTRLTVT.

This clone was recorded only once. V usage is TRBV20-1 and J usage is TRBJ2-1; D gene ambiguous. CDR1 is DFQATT and CDR2 is SNEGSKA in the germline V gene (reference sequence). The CDR3 runs to 10 residues. V was clipped by 3 bases and J by 9 bases, with 6 bases between them. The CDR3 sequence: CSASGLEQFF. CDR3 coding DNA: TGCAGTGCTAGTGGGCTTGAGCAGTTCTTC.

The chain joins TRBV6-1 to TRBJ2-3; no definite D call. This CDR3 is built from 15 residues. The V and J ends lost 7 bases and 0 bases respectively, with 14 bases between them. Germline V gene data show CDR1 as MNHNS and CDR2 as SASEGT. CDR3 nucleotides: TGTGCCAGCAATTGGCTTGCGGACAGCACAGATACGCAGTATTTT. Its protein product is CASNWLADSTDTQYF.

V and J are TRBV5-4 and TRBJ1-5, with D possibly TRBD1 on 6 matching bases. V lost 0 bases and J 4 bases, leaving 17 bases between the germline ends. The CDR3 loop spans 17 amino acids. Germline V lookup: CDR1 SGHNT, CDR2 YYREEE (reference sequence). The CDR3 protein is CASSLGTGGQPNQPQHF. The CDR3 DNA is TGTGCCAGCAGCTTGGGCACGGGGGGCCAACCAAATCAGCCCCAGCATTTT.

The rearrangement uses TRBV6-5 and TRBJ1-1, with D possibly being TRBD1 (5 bases). V lost 6 bases to trimming and J lost 3 bases, with 11 bases between them. This CDR3 is built from 13 residues. Germline assignment: CDR1 MNHEY and CDR2 SVGAGI. CDR3 sequence: CASRGRRDTEAFF. DNA of the CDR3: TGTGCCAGCAGGGGACGGCGTGACACTGAAGCTTTCTTT.

By frequency in the sample, this clone is medium-sized. The chain joins TRBV19 to TRBJ1-6, with 11 bases matching TRBD1. V lost 8 bases to trimming and J lost 9 bases; unmatched junction nucleotides: 3. Germline loops: CDR1 LNHDA, CDR2 SQIVND (reference sequence). There are 13 residues in the CDR3. CDR3 loop: CASADRGRSPLHF. In DNA, the CDR3 is TGTGCCAGTGCGGACAGGGGGCGTTCACCCCTCCACTTT.

This chain links TRBV30 with TRBJ2-5, with a tentative D call TRBD2 (6 bases). The CDR3 sequence is 13 residues long. The germline V gene encodes CDR1 GTSNPN and CDR2 SVGIG (reference sequence). The V end was cut by 2 bases, the J end by 1 base, with 8 bases between. The CDR3 nucleotides read TGTGCCTGGAGTTTGGGACTCCAAGAGACCCAGTACTTC. This sequence encodes CAWSLGLQETQYF.

V is TRBV28 and J is TRBJ2-7; TRBD1 agrees at 8 bases. Trimming cost V 7 bases and J 3 bases; bases outside gene matches: 14. Germline assignment: CDR1 MDHEN and CDR2 SYDVKM. The CDR3 consists of 16 residues. The CDR3 DNA reads as TGTGCCAGCACCCATCTTCCCGGACAGGGTAACTACGAGCAGTACTTC. The encoded protein is CASTHLPGQGNYEQYF. The whole variable domain, remainder taken from reference TRBV28 and TRBJ2-7, is DVKVTQSSRYLVKRTGEKVFLECVQDMDHENMFWYRQDPGLGLRLIYFSYDVKMKEKGDIPEGYSVSREKKERFSLILESASTNQTSMYLCASTHLPGQGNYEQYFGPGTRLTVT.

CDR3 region: CASSSGFLFGYTF. The CDR3 DNA reads as TGTGCCAGCAGTTCTGGGTTCCTCTTCGGCTACACCTTC. The chain combines TRBV6-5 with TRBJ1-2, with D hard to call. Trimming removed 4 bases at V and 8 bases at J, with 14 bases between. CDR3 length equals 13 residues. Germline CDR1 and CDR2: MNHEY and SVGAGI.

This chain uses TRBV6-1 with TRBJ1-6, with 11 nucleotides matching TRBD1. CDR3 length: 15 amino acids. V was clipped by 5 bases and J by 10 bases; unmatched bases: 7. Germline V gene lookup returns CDR1 MNHNS and CDR2 SASEGT. CDR3 DNA sequence: TGTGCCAGCAGTACCCGGACAGGGGGCCAGTCACCCCTCCACTTT. This encodes CASSTRTGGQSPLHF.

This chain links TRBV2 with TRBJ1-1, with D possibly being TRBD1 (6 bases). Germline CDR1 SNHLY, CDR2 FYNNEI. Trimming left V 0 bases short and J 5 bases short, with 13 bases between. The CDR3 length is 15 residues. CDR3 nucleotide sequence: TGTGCCAGCAGTGAAGCGTCACAGAGGGGGACTGAAGCTTTCTTT. Protein product: CASSEASQRGTEAFF.

The chain couples TRBV29-1 to TRBJ1-2; no firm D call. Deletions cut 3 bases from V and 3 bases from J, with 5 bases between. In germline, CDR1 is SQVTM, CDR2 ANQGSEA. This CDR3 spans 11 amino acids. The CDR3 DNA reads as TGCAGCGTTGAGAGGGACTATGGCTACACCTTC. It yields the protein CSVERDYGYTF.

The chain couples TRBV4-2 to TRBJ1-1, with D hard to call. Germline CDR1 LGHNA, CDR2 YNFKEQ. CDR3 size: 15 residues. V dropped 4 bases and J dropped 2 bases, with 14 bases sitting between them. The CDR3 bases are TGTGCCAGCAGCCCAAGTGGCAGGAGAAACACTGAAGCTTTCTTT. It codes for CASSPSGRRNTEAFF.

This clone showed up just once. The chain carries TRBV28 and TRBJ1-5; 7 nucleotides agree with TRBD1. CDR1 is MDHEN and CDR2 is SYDVKM in the germline V gene. V gave up 7 bases and J gave up 0 bases; unmatched junction bases: 15. The CDR3 is 18 residues long. The CDR3 DNA sequence: TGTGCCAGCAATTCCCTATCCGACAGGGAATATAGCAATCAGCCCCAGCATTTT. This gives the protein CASNSLSDREYSNQPQHF. Full variable domain (missing parts from reference TRBV28 and TRBJ1-5): DVKVTQSSRYLVKRTGEKVFLECVQDMDHENMFWYRQDPGLGLRLIYFSYDVKMKEKGDIPEGYSVSREKKERFSLILESASTNQTSMYLCASNSLSDREYSNQPQHFGDGTRLSIL.

The genes are TRBV5-1 and TRBJ1-4; D gene ambiguous. Germline V CDR1 and CDR2: SGHRS, YFSETQ. The V end was cut by 5 bases, the J end by 0 bases, with 8 bases between. CDR3 length equals 14 residues. Here the CDR3 DNA reads TGCGCCAGCAGTCTAGAGCCAACTAATGAAAAACTGTTTTTT. Protein product: CASSLEPTNEKLFF.

The chain's CDR3 is CASSTRVQGGYEQYF. DNA for the CDR3: TGTGCCAGCAGTACTAGAGTACAGGGTGGATACGAGCAGTACTTC. The chain recombines TRBV11-2 with TRBJ2-7; D possibly corresponds to TRBD1 (6 bases). Between the trimmed V and J ends, which lost 6 bases and 4 bases, there was a span of 19 bases. The CDR3 spans 15 residues. Germline CDR1 reads SGHAT; CDR2 reads FQNNGV.

The V gene is TRBV6-6, the J gene TRBJ2-1; 11 bases map to TRBD2. V shed 7 bases and J 3 bases; nucleotides not matched to a gene: 5. This CDR3 comprises 15 residues. Germline V CDR1 and CDR2: MNHNY, SVGAGI (reference sequence). DNA for the CDR3: TGTGCCAGCAATAAACTAGCGGGAGTCTACAATGAGCAGTTCTTC. As protein: CASNKLAGVYNEQFF.

J is TRBJ1-3 and V is TRBV5-1; D remains ambiguous. V lost 4 bases, J lost 1 base, and 12 bases lay in between. The CDR3 runs 15 residues. Per germline, CDR1 SGHRS and CDR2 YFSETQ. CDR3 DNA: TGCGCCAGCAGCCTGGAAACAGCTTCTGGAAACACCATATATTTT. Translating it yields CASSLETASGNTIYF. Complete variable domain (other parts from reference TRBV5-1 and TRBJ1-3): KAGVTQTPRYLIKTRGQQVTLSCSPISGHRSVSWYQQTPGQGLQFLFEYFSETQRNKGNFPGRFSGRQFSNSRSEMNVSTLELGDSALYLCASSLETASGNTIYFGEGSWLTVV.

This sequence joins TRBV7-2 and TRBJ2-5; tentative D call: TRBD2 (6 bases). Between the trimmed V and J ends, which lost 2 bases and 2 bases, there was a span of 15 bases. CDR1 is SGHTA, CDR2 FQGNSA, per germline. CDR3 size: 16 residues. The CDR3 sequence: CASSLRVSGSQETQYF. CDR3 bases: TGTGCCAGCAGCTTACGGGTTAGCGGATCACAAGAGACCCAGTACTTC.

The chain couples TRBV29-1 to TRBJ2-7; D call uncertain. CDR1 and CDR2 (germline): SQVTM, ANQGSEA. The CDR3 spans 14 residues. Trimming left V 4 bases short and J 3 bases short, with 16 bases between. The CDR3 is CSVAVSPTYYEQYF. The DNA of the CDR3 is TGCAGCGTTGCGGTCAGCCCTACCTACTACGAGCAGTACTTC.

The rearrangement uses TRBV19 and TRBJ2-1; the D gene is possibly TRBD1 (6 bases). Germline CDR1 LNHDA, CDR2 SQIVND (reference sequence). The V end lost 8 bases, the J end lost 1 base, and 12 bases lay between the germline ends. CDR3 length equals 14 residues. The chain's CDR3 is CASSTGRSYNEQFF. CDR3 sequence (DNA): TGTGCCAGTTCTACAGGGAGATCCTACAATGAGCAGTTCTTC.

The chain combines TRBV4-3 with TRBJ2-7; tentative D call: TRBD1 (5 bases). The CDR3 spans 13 residues. V lost 6 bases to trimming and J lost 0 bases, with 9 bases between them. CDR1 and CDR2 (germline): LGHNA, YSLEER. CDR3 amino acids: CASSPQDSYEQYF. CDR3 nucleotide sequence: TGCGCCAGCAGTCCACAGGACTCCTACGAGCAGTACTTC.

This rearrangement joins TRBV7-9 to TRBJ1-4; D is possibly TRBD1 (5 bases). Germline V gene lookup returns CDR1 SEHNR and CDR2 FQNEAQ (reference sequence). V dropped 1 base and J dropped 8 bases, with 11 bases sitting between them. The CDR3 runs 14 residues. The CDR3 reads CASSLDLGVEKLFF. In DNA, the CDR3 is TGTGCCAGCAGCTTAGATTTAGGGGTGGAAAAACTGTTTTTT.

The chain couples TRBV5-4 to TRBJ1-3, with TRBD1 as a possible D gene (5 bases). CDR1 and CDR2 from the germline V gene are SGHNT and YYREEE (reference sequence). The ends were cut back, 3 bases at V and 3 bases at J, with 13 bases in the middle. The CDR3 contains 15 residues. The CDR3 coding sequence is TGTGCCAGCAGCTACCTGGACATGGGTGGAAACACCATATATTTT. Protein sequence: CASSYLDMGGNTIYF.

V usage is TRBV10-3 and J usage is TRBJ1-1; D might be TRBD1 (6 bases). The germline gives CDR1 ENHRY, CDR2 SYGVKD. V shed 0 bases and J shed 2 bases, with 13 bases lying between them. This CDR3 spans 16 amino acids. DNA for the CDR3: TGTGCCATCAGTGAGTCGGTTTTGGGGGCAAACACTGAAGCTTTCTTT. It encodes CAISESVLGANTEAFF.

This clone has only a few counts. The V gene is TRBV2, the J gene TRBJ2-1, with a tentative D call TRBD2 (6 bases). This CDR3 contains 16 residues. The germline gives CDR1 SNHLY, CDR2 FYNNEI. Trimming took off 8 bases at V and 6 bases at J, with 23 bases between the two ends. CDR3 nucleotide sequence: TGTGCCAGCGGCCGGGACTCCTCCCTACCTTTCAATGAGCAGTTCTTC. Residues: CASGRDSSLPFNEQFF.

The CDR3 DNA follows: TGTGCCAGCAGCCTGACGGACAGGGGGAGGAATGAGCAGTTCTTC. It is translated as CASSLTDRGRNEQFF. The chain has TRBV7-7 and TRBJ2-1; 10 bases match TRBD1. CDR1 SSHAT and CDR2 FNYEAQ come from the germline V gene (reference sequence). The CDR3 loop spans 15 amino acids. V trimming: 5 bases; J trimming: 7 bases; junction bases outside the gene matches: 8.

V and J are TRBV7-2 and TRBJ1-3; D unresolved. The CDR3 is made up of 12 amino acids. V lost 7 bases and J 0 bases, leaving 4 bases between the germline ends. Germline CDR1 reads SGHTA; CDR2 reads FQGNSA. The CDR3 coding sequence is TGTGCCAGCACCGACTCTGGAAACACCATATATTTT. This sequence encodes CASTDSGNTIYF.

The rearrangement joins TRBV9 to TRBJ2-2; possibly TRBD2 for D (6 bases). The CDR3 has 19 amino acids. V lost 4 bases and J lost 7, with 29 bases in between. Germline V gene sequence: CDR1 SGDLS, CDR2 YYNGEE. The CDR3 DNA follows: TGTGCCAGCAGCCCCATGGGACTGCCGGACCAAACTTGGGGCGGGGAGCTGTTTTTT. It specifies CASSPMGLPDQTWGGELFF.